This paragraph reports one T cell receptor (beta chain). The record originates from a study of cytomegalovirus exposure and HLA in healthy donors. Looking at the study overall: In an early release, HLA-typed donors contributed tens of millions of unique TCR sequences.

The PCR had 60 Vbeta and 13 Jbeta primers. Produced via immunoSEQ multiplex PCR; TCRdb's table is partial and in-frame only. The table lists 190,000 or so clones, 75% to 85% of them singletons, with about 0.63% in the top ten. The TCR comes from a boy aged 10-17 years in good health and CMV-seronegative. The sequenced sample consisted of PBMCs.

CDR3 bases: TGTGCCTGGAGTGTACGTAGGGGAAATGAGCAGTTCTTC. Translation gives CAWSVRRGNEQFF. The J gene is TRBJ2-1, the V gene TRBV30; D may be TRBD1 (5 bases). V lost 0 bases, J lost 7 bases, and 10 bases lay in between. In germline, CDR1 is GTSNPN, CDR2 SVGIG (reference sequence). The CDR3 is 13 amino acids.